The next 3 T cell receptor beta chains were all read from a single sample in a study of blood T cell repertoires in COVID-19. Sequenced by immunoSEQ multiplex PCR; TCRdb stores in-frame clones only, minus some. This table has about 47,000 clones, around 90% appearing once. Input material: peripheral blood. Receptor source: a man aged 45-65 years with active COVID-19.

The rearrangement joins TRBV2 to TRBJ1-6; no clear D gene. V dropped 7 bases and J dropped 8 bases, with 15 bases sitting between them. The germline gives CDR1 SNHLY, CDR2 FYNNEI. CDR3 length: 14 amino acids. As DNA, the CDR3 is TGTGCCAGCACCCGGGAACCGGGTGATTCACCCCTCCACTTT. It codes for CASTREPGDSPLHF.

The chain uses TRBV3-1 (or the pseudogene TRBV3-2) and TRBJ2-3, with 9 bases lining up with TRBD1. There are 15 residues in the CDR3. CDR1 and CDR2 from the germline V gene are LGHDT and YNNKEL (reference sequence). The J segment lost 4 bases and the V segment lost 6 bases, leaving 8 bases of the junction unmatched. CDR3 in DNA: TGTGCCAGCAGTCTTGGGACAGGGTCCCCAGATACGCAGTATTTT. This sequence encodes CASSLGTGSPDTQYF.

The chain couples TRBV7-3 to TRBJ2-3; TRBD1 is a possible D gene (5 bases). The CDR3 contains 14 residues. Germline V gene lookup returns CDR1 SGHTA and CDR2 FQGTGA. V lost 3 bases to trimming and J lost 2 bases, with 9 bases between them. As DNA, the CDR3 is TGTGCCAGCAGCTTTACAGGAGTCACAGATACGCAGTATTTT. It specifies CASSFTGVTDTQYF.